The clone carrying this T cell receptor (beta chain) showed up just once. Among the donors, all were Caucasian adults who lived in Nashville, Tennessee. Assay runs were performed at deep level. The data were produced by immunoSEQ multiplex PCR, yet TCRdb's version contains in-frame clones alone and is incomplete. Here the sample spans over 950,000 clones, approximately 80% being singletons. This specimen belongs to a study of shared clonotypes between healthy human individuals. This CDR3 region has 14 residues. V was clipped by 0 bases and J by 2 bases, with 9 bases between them. Germline V gene lookup returns CDR1 SGHRS and CDR2 YFSETQ.

The sample was memory CD4+ T cells from PBMCs. The subset: CD45RA-negative fraction. This sequence originates from a man aged 18 to 29 in good health. Some clones in this sample may be carry-over from other donors' samples. The J gene is TRBJ2-7, the V gene TRBV5-1; D is undetermined. In DNA form, the CDR3 reads TGCGCCAGCAGCTTGGTCGTGGGGACCTACGAGCAGTACTTC. Translation: CASSLVVGTYEQYF.